These 14 T cell receptor beta chains were all obtained from the same sample, sequenced in a study of T cells in Graves' hyperthyroidism and ophthalmopathy. From RNA transcripts, TCR beta CDR3 regions were amplified. Researchers ran a first-round RT-PCR on the TCR CDR3 using the HTBI primer set. MiXCR was run by TCRdb on the multiplex PCR reads, yielding one entry per CDR3 protein. The table has under 800,000 distinct CDR3 sequences, 14% seen once; the top ten hold 9.5% to 13%. Sequenced sample: blood. The receptors were gathered from a woman aged 18-29 years with Graves' hyperthyroidism.

Many counts were recorded for this clonotype. The V gene is TRBV12-3 or TRBV12-4, the J gene TRBJ2-3; no clear D. The CDR3 is 11 residues long. The V end lost 3 bases, the J end lost 11 bases, and 9 bases lay between the germline ends. CDR3: CASSFAPRQYF. CDR3 coding DNA: TGTGCCAGCAGTTTTGCCCCTAGGCAGTATTTT.

V gene TRBV7-2 combines with J gene TRBJ2-3; D might be TRBD1 or TRBD2, each matching 5 bases. V was shortened by 6 bases and J by 0 bases, with 13 bases between the two germline ends. The CDR3 is 15 residues long. Germline loops: CDR1 SGHTA, CDR2 FQGNSA. The CDR3 nucleotides read TGTGCCAGCAGTCGAGGGACGCTTAGCACAGATACGCAGTATTTT. Amino acid sequence: CASSRGTLSTDTQYF.

This clonotype was picked up many times. The V call is TRBV6-1, the J call TRBJ2-1; a weak D match, TRBD2 (6 bases). The CDR3 sequence is 14 residues long. V was pared by 6 bases and J by 2 bases, with 11 bases between. Germline lookup yields CDR1 MNHNS and CDR2 SASEGT. The CDR3 region has the DNA TGTGCCAGCAGCCAGGGAGGCACCTACAATGAGCAGTTCTTC. Its translation is CASSQGGTYNEQFF.

This clonotype was counted ten times or more. This rearrangement joins TRBV7-8 to TRBJ2-3; D gene unclear. Trimming removed 4 bases at V and 4 bases at J, with 9 bases between. The CDR3 is made up of 13 amino acids. Germline lookup yields CDR1 SGHVS and CDR2 FQNEAQ. CDR3 coding DNA: TGTGCCAGCAGCTCCCCACGGCCAGATACGCAGTATTTT. Translated, it gives CASSSPRPDTQYF.

The V gene is TRBV4-1, the J gene TRBJ2-7; D gene ambiguous. This CDR3 has 15 residues. CDR1 MGHRA and CDR2 YSYEKL come from the germline V gene. Deletions cut 1 base from V and 2 bases from J, with 12 bases between. CDR3 loop: CASSQGQVQPYEQYF. For the CDR3, the DNA is TGCGCCAGCAGCCAAGGTCAGGTTCAGCCCTACGAGCAGTACTTC.

The V gene is TRBV9, the J gene TRBJ2-2, with 9 bases that match TRBD2. The CDR3 is made up of 14 amino acids. J was trimmed by 5 bases and V by 8 bases; bases with no gene match: 7. Germline CDR1 is SGDLS and CDR2 is YYNGEE. Written as DNA, the CDR3 is TGTGCCAGTAGAGCGGGAGGTCTTACCGGGGAGCTGTTTTTT. As protein: CASRAGGLTGELFF.

The chain carries TRBV19 and TRBJ1-5; D uncertain. This CDR3 comprises 15 residues. From germline, CDR1 is LNHDA and CDR2 SQIVND (reference sequence). V shed 5 bases and J shed 6 bases, with 17 bases lying between them. This chain's CDR3 is CASSSWEGCRQPQHF. The CDR3 DNA follows: TGTGCCAGTAGTTCGTGGGAGGGTTGTCGTCAGCCCCAGCATTTT.

A few counts support this clonotype. The chain carries TRBV19 and TRBJ2-2; D uncertain. The length of the CDR3 is 16 residues. Germline V gives CDR1 LNHDA, CDR2 SQIVND (reference sequence). V dropped 4 bases and J dropped 1 base, with 13 bases sitting between them. CDR3 sequence (DNA): TGTGCCAGTAGTACCCGACATCTGATGAACACCGGGGAGCTGTTTTTT. This gives the protein CASSTRHLMNTGELFF.

This clonotype was observed a few times. The genes are TRBV4-3 and TRBJ2-5; 9 bases are a match to TRBD1. Germline-derived CDR1 and CDR2 are LGHNA and YSLEER. The CDR3 totals 16 residues. V dropped 4 bases and J dropped 1; count of bases not matched to a gene: 7. In nucleotides, the CDR3 is TGCGCCAGCAGCCGGGCGGACAGGGGTGGCCAAGAGACCCAGTACTTC. Translated, it gives CASSRADRGGQETQYF.

This clonotype was observed at least ten times. This chain uses TRBV12-3 or TRBV12-4 with TRBJ1-1, with 8 bases aligning to TRBD1. The V and J ends lost 4 bases and 8 bases, in that order; junction bases with no gene match: 3. The length of the CDR3 is 12 residues. This CDR3 reads CASSSRTGEAFF. CDR3 DNA sequence: TGTGCCAGCAGTTCCCGGACAGGGGAAGCTTTCTTT.

In its sample, this clonotype was seen a few times. CDR3 DNA: TGTGCCAGCGTGGACACCCGGAACACTGAAGCTTTCTTT. This sequence encodes CASVDTRNTEAFF. The chain links TRBV2 to TRBJ1-1, with D maybe TRBD1 (5 bases). Germline lookup yields CDR1 SNHLY and CDR2 FYNNEI. Trimming took off 8 bases at V and 1 base at J, with 11 bases between the two ends. The CDR3 sequence is 13 residues long.

The sample holds many counts of this clonotype. The chain couples TRBV7-9 to TRBJ2-1; TRBD2 is a possible D gene (5 bases). The CDR3 consists of 15 residues. Germline V gene lookup returns CDR1 SEHNR and CDR2 FQNEAQ (reference sequence). V lost 8 bases, J lost 8 bases, and 22 bases lay in between. The CDR3 DNA reads as TGTGCCAGCGCATACGGGGTGACGCTTGGCGATGAGCAGTTCTTC. As protein: CASAYGVTLGDEQFF.

Concerning this clonotype: Germline and junction disagree at one end, which may indicate a read error. The rearrangement links TRBV29-1 to TRBJ2-1; TRBD2 aligns across 8 bases. The germline CDR1 and CDR2 sequences are SQVTM and ANQGSEA. The CDR3 has 14 residues. This chain's CDR3 is CSSLLSGSDNEQSF. CDR3 nucleotide sequence: TGCAGCTCACTACTCAGCGGGAGCGACAATGAGCAGTCCTTC.

This clonotype was detected ten times or more. The genes are TRBV6-2 or TRBV6-3 and TRBJ2-7, with TRBD2 matching 8 bases. Germline loops: CDR1 MNHEY, CDR2 SVGEGT. This CDR3 spans 14 amino acids. V shed 2 bases, J shed 4 bases, and the junction held 4 bases outside the gene matches. CDR3 sequence (DNA): TGTGCCAGCAGTTACGGGCCGGGGGGGTACGAGCAGTACTTC. Protein sequence: CASSYGPGGYEQYF.